The T cell receptor (beta chain) described here comes from a study of OX40 agonist ivuxolimab in advanced cancers. TCRdb's copy holds only in-frame clones and misses some; the assay was immunoSEQ multiplex PCR. The sample has fewer than 85,000 clones, about 90% seen once. CDR1 and CDR2 from the germline V gene are MGHDK and SYGVNS. V was shortened by 9 bases and J by 3 bases, with 11 bases between the two germline ends. This CDR3 spans 12 amino acids. This clone showed up just once. The V gene is TRBV25-1, the J gene TRBJ1-2, with a tentative D call TRBD1 (6 bases). The sequencing here drew on CD4+ or CD8+ T cells sorted from blood, taken in a trial of the OX40 agonist ivuxolimab. This TCR was recovered from an adult with an advanced solid tumor such as melanoma, head and neck, liver or kidney cancer. For the CDR3, the DNA is TGTGCCAGTGGGGAGGGGGACTATGGCTACACCTTC. This codes for CASGEGDYGYTF.